A selection of T cell receptor beta chains follows, all from one sample in a study of T cell responses to AZD1222 COVID-19 vaccine. Only in-frame clones appear in the TCRdb table, and some are missing; sequencing was by immunoSEQ multiplex PCR. The sample carries 100,000 to 140,000 clones, about 90% recorded once. The source material was peripheral blood, sampled 28 days after the second AZD1222 dose. These receptors all come from an adult who received the AZD1222 COVID-19 vaccine. Each CDR3 is given with its conserved first and last residue. A D gene is named only where the DNA matches it firmly. Size values are once, few and many counts, or a class for expanded clones, and some rows have none.

>.|TRBV4-1|.|TRBJ1-1
CASSQDRAVPFRGNTEAFF
TGCGCCAGCAGCCAAGACAGGGCAGTTCCCTTTAGGGGAAACACTGAAGCTTTCTTT
>.|TRBV3-1/TRBV3-2|.|TRBJ2-1
CASSSQGNNEQFF
TGTGCCAGCAGTTCCCAGGGGAACAATGAGCAGTTCTTC
>.|TRBV5-5|.|TRBJ2-7
CASSLIAQENYEQYF
TGTGCCAGCAGCCTGATTGCACAGGAAAACTACGAGCAGTACTTC
>.|TRBV14|.|TRBJ1-6
CASSQEQNNSPLHF
TGTGCCAGCAGCCAAGAACAAAATAATTCACCCCTCCACTTT
>.|TRBV7-8|.|TRBJ2-7
CASSLAGRGGLIYEQYF
TGTGCCAGCAGCTTAGCCGGCAGGGGCGGACTCATCTACGAGCAGTACTTC
>TRBD2|TRBV11-1|once|TRBJ2-3
CASSRGTSGSTDTQYF
TGTGCCAGCAGCCGTGGGACTAGCGGTTCCACAGATACGCAGTATTTT
>.|TRBV12-3/TRBV12-4|.|TRBJ1-2
CASSPEGYGYTF
TGTGCCAGCAGCCCCGAGGGCTATGGCTACACCTTC
>.|TRBV6-5|.|TRBJ2-7
CASSYTRGGEQYF
TGTGCCAGCAGTTACACTAGGGGCGGCGAGCAGTACTTC
>.|TRBV7-8|.|TRBJ1-6
CASSLSGGSYNSPLHF
TGTGCCAGCAGCCTAAGTGGAGGCTCCTATAATTCACCCCTCCACTTT
>.|TRBV12-3/TRBV12-4|.|TRBJ1-2
CASTAIRAGGYTF
TGTGCCAGCACCGCAATAAGGGCGGGAGGCTACACCTTC
>.|TRBV19|.|TRBJ1-4
CASSIGQSDGEKLFF
TGTGCCAGTAGTATAGGACAGAGTGACGGTGAAAAACTGTTTTTT
>TRBD1|TRBV25-1|.|TRBJ1-4
CASRETGLSEKLFF
TGTGCCAGCAGGGAGACAGGGCTAAGTGAAAAACTGTTTTTT
>.|TRBV7-6|.|TRBJ2-1
CASSYTPLDHNEQFF
TGTGCCAGCAGCTATACCCCCCTTGACCACAATGAGCAGTTCTTC
>.|TRBV24-1|.|TRBJ1-1
CATSDTRRASEAFF
TGTGCCACCAGTGATACCCGGCGGGCGTCTGAAGCTTTCTTT
>.|TRBV4-3|.|TRBJ2-5
CASSQGRHGPGAQYF
TGCGCCAGCAGCCAAGGAAGGCACGGCCCTGGGGCCCAGTACTTC
>TRBD2|TRBV6-2/TRBV6-3|.|TRBJ2-5
CASSYQRGRETQYF
TGTGCCAGCAGTTATCAGCGGGGGAGGGAGACCCAGTACTTC
>.|TRBV9|.|TRBJ2-2
CASSVGGDTGELFF
TGTGCCAGCAGCGTAGGGGGGGACACCGGGGAGCTGTTTTTT
>.|TRBV27|.|TRBJ2-5
CATLSLSATSQAETQYF
TGTGCCACCCTCAGTTTATCAGCGACAAGCCAGGCGGAGACCCAGTACTTC
>TRBD1|TRBV30|.|TRBJ1-4
CAWDRADEKLFF
TGTGCCTGGGACAGGGCTGATGAAAAACTGTTTTTT
>.|TRBV2|.|TRBJ1-1
CASRPRDLRPFF
TGTGCCAGCCGTCCACGCGACCTTAGACCTTTCTTT